The entry below describes one T cell receptor beta chain. These data come from a study of shared clonotypes between healthy human individuals. Using immunoSEQ multiplex PCR, the repertoire was profiled, and TCRdb retains in-frame clones only, with some absent. The data hold 1,400,000 or so clones, with about 98.5% observed a single time. Germline assignment: CDR1 SQVTM and CDR2 ANQGSEA. With 4 bases clipped from V and 5 bases from J, the junction kept 10 bases outside the gene matches. CDR3 length equals 15 residues. It was into CD45RA+ naive and CD45RA-negative memory subsets that the CD4+ cells were split.

This TCR was recovered from a man aged 25-40 years in good health. Sequencing was carried out using naive CD4+ T cells sorted from blood. Subset specified: CD45RA+ positively selected. This chain links TRBV29-1 with TRBJ2-3, with 9 bases aligning to TRBD2. The CDR3 bases are TGCAGCGTTGCCCTCTTGCGGGAGGGTAGAGATACGCAGTATTTT. Translated: CSVALLREGRDTQYF.